The 24 T cell receptor beta chains in this list originate from one sample, sequenced in a study of blood T cell repertoires in COVID-19. TCRdb's table, derived via immunoSEQ multiplex PCR, lists solely in-frame clones and lacks some. The sample lists around 290,000 clones, approximately 89% occurring once. Material: PBMCs or T cells enriched from blood (not recorded which). These receptors all come from a woman aged 18-35 years who had recovered from COVID-19.

This chain uses TRBV18 with TRBJ2-3; 8 bases map to TRBD1. The germline V gene has CDR1 KGHSH and CDR2 LQKENI. The CDR3 covers 17 residues. With 0 bases clipped from V and 4 bases from J, the junction kept 9 bases outside the gene matches. The CDR3 sequence is CASSPPAGQGLADTQYF. Here the CDR3 DNA reads TGTGCCAGCTCACCACCTGCCGGACAGGGATTGGCAGATACGCAGTATTTT.

V gene TRBV11-3 combines with J gene TRBJ2-1; 8 positions agree with TRBD2. Losses at the gene ends were 0 bases for V and 4 bases for J; bases not matched to a gene: 8. This CDR3 spans 17 amino acids. Germline CDR1 and CDR2: SGHNT and YENEEA. CDR3 sequence: CASSLEWGLGTYNEQFF. For the CDR3, the DNA is TGTGCCAGCAGCTTAGAGTGGGGACTAGGGACGTACAATGAGCAGTTCTTC.

The chain links TRBV7-9 to TRBJ1-3; 8 nucleotides agree with TRBD1. The CDR3 sequence is 17 residues long. The germline gives CDR1 SEHNR, CDR2 FQNEAQ (reference sequence). The trim removed 5 bases at V and 0 bases at J, leaving 9 bases unmatched. The CDR3 DNA is TGTGCCAGCAGCCATAGGGACAGGCTCATCTCTGGAAACACCATATATTTT. Translating gives CASSHRDRLISGNTIYF. Together with reference TRBV7-9 and TRBJ1-3, the CDR3 gives the full variable domain: DTGVSQNPRHKITKRGQNVTFRCDPISEHNRLYWYRQTLGQGPEFLTYFQNEAQLEKSRLLSDRFSAERPKGSFSTLEIQRTEQGDSAMYLCASSHRDRLISGNTIYFGEGSWLTVV.

The chain couples TRBV9 to TRBJ2-5; D is undetermined. The CDR3 covers 15 residues. Trimming cost V 0 bases and J 2 bases, with 11 bases left between them. CDR1 is SGDLS and CDR2 is YYNGEE in the germline V gene. The CDR3 protein is CASSVGGSKQETQYF. The CDR3 DNA reads TGTGCCAGCAGCGTAGGTGGCAGTAAGCAAGAGACCCAGTACTTC.

The chain has TRBV10-3 and TRBJ2-2, with D perhaps matching TRBD2 (6 bases). Germline CDR1 reads ENHRY; CDR2 reads SYGVKD. V shed 3 bases and J shed 5 bases, with 16 bases lying between them. The CDR3 runs 16 residues. CDR3 protein: CAISDLGGFGTGELFF. DNA of the CDR3: TGTGCCATCAGTGACTTGGGGGGATTTGGTACCGGGGAGCTGTTTTTT.

This clone has more than one count but fewer than ten. The chain couples TRBV30 to TRBJ1-5; D uncertain. Germline V gene sequence: CDR1 GTSNPN, CDR2 SVGIG (reference sequence). The V and J ends lost 4 bases and 6 bases respectively, with 16 bases between them. This CDR3 region has 14 residues. As DNA, the CDR3 is TGTGCCTGGACCCCAGGTCCCAATGCTCAGCCCCAGCATTTT. It codes for CAWTPGPNAQPQHF.

V gene TRBV7-2 combines with J gene TRBJ2-4; 16 bases fit TRBD2. The junction had 2 bases not matched to a gene; V was cut back by 1 base and J by 5 bases. The CDR3 runs 17 residues. Germline CDR1 is SGHTA and CDR2 is FQGNSA. This CDR3 is CASSLVGTSGRENIQYF. Here the CDR3 DNA reads TGTGCCAGCAGCTTAGTTGGGACTAGCGGGAGGGAAAACATTCAGTACTTC.

The V call is TRBV18, the J call TRBJ1-5; D is undetermined. The CDR3 loop spans 14 amino acids. Germline CDR1 and CDR2: KGHSH and LQKENI. The ends were cut back, 1 base at V and 1 base at J, with 5 bases in the middle. CDR3 loop: CASSPLASNQPQHF. As DNA, the CDR3 is TGTGCCAGCTCACCACTCGCGAGCAATCAGCCCCAGCATTTT.

The V gene is TRBV5-5, the J gene TRBJ1-5; 7 bases align to TRBD1. In germline, CDR1 is SGHKS, CDR2 YYEKEE (reference sequence). V lost 4 bases, J lost 2 bases, and 3 bases stayed unmatched. This CDR3 has 14 residues. CDR3 nucleotide sequence: TGTGCCAGCAGCCGACAGGGCCGCAATCAGCCCCAGCATTTT. As protein: CASSRQGRNQPQHF.

V gene TRBV4-2 combines with J gene TRBJ2-1; 7 nucleotides line up with TRBD2. The CDR3 runs to 15 residues. Looked up from germline, CDR1 is LGHNA and CDR2 is YNFKEQ. With 0 bases clipped from V and 5 bases from J, the junction kept 4 bases outside the gene matches. For the CDR3, the DNA is TGTGCCAGCAGCCAAGATCTGCGGGAGAACAATGAGCAGTTCTTC. It encodes CASSQDLRENNEQFF.

This clone has a single count. The rearrangement joins TRBV19 to TRBJ1-1; D perhaps matches TRBD1 (6 bases). The CDR3 spans 15 residues. Germline values: CDR1 LNHDA, CDR2 SQIVND (reference sequence). Trimming cost V 3 bases and J 5 bases, with 16 bases left between them. In DNA, the CDR3 is TGTGCCAGTAGTATTATTCGGGGGGCGCGGACTGAAGCTTTCTTT. This sequence encodes CASSIIRGARTEAFF.

The chain has TRBV11-3 and TRBJ1-2, with 10 bases aligning to TRBD1. Germline values: CDR1 SGHNT, CDR2 YENEEA. V shed 2 bases, J shed 3 bases, and the junction held 3 bases outside the gene matches. This CDR3 spans 15 amino acids. The CDR3 spells CASSLLGTGDYGYTF. DNA of the CDR3: TGTGCCAGCAGCTTACTGGGGACAGGGGACTATGGCTACACCTTC.

The CDR3 DNA follows: TGTGCCAGCAGTTTATTAGAGAATTCACCCCTCCACTTT. This codes for CASSLLENSPLHF. The rearrangement joins TRBV12-3 or TRBV12-4 to TRBJ1-6; D is unresolved. Trimming stripped 2 bases from V and 7 bases from J, with 6 bases between. The CDR3 has 13 amino acids.

The rearrangement uses TRBV11-2 and TRBJ1-5; tentatively, D is TRBD1 (5 bases). The CDR3 is made up of 16 amino acids. V lost 5 bases to trimming and J lost 0 bases, with 14 bases between them. CDR1 is SGHAT and CDR2 is FQNNGV in the germline V gene. The CDR3 nucleotides read TGTGCCAGCAGCAAGACAGCAACTTATAGCAATCAGCCCCAGCATTTT. This gives the protein CASSKTATYSNQPQHF.

This clone was counted a single time. The chain combines TRBV12-3 or TRBV12-4 with TRBJ1-5; 7 positions match TRBD1. J was trimmed by 6 bases and V by 7 bases; bases with no gene match: 6. This CDR3 is built from 13 residues. CDR3 DNA sequence: TGTGCCAGCACTGGAGGGGGCGGTCAGCCCCAGCATTTT. It yields the protein CASTGGGGQPQHF.

This chain uses TRBV28 with TRBJ1-3; D is uncertain. The CDR3 spans 13 residues. The V gene's germline CDR1 is MDHEN and CDR2 SYDVKM. V dropped 4 bases and J dropped 2 bases, with 6 bases sitting between them. The CDR3 nucleotides read TGTGCCAGCAGTTCGAGGGCTGGAAACACCATATATTTT. Its protein product is CASSSRAGNTIYF.

This rearrangement joins TRBV30 to TRBJ2-1, with 9 bases matching TRBD2. V shed 0 bases, J shed 6 bases, and the junction held 3 bases outside the gene matches. The germline V gene has CDR1 GTSNPN and CDR2 SVGIG (reference sequence). The CDR3 contains 14 residues. CDR3 nucleotides: TGTGCCTGGAGTGTCCTAGCGGGAAGCAATGAGCAGTTCTTC. Its translation is CAWSVLAGSNEQFF.

The chain carries TRBV7-8 and TRBJ2-1, with 13 bases lining up with TRBD2. CDR3 length: 17 residues. With 4 bases clipped from V and 2 bases from J, the junction kept 5 bases outside the gene matches. Germline values: CDR1 SGHVS, CDR2 FQNEAQ. The CDR3: CASSSSTSGGAYNEQFF. DNA of the CDR3: TGTGCCAGCAGCTCGTCAACTAGCGGGGGGGCCTACAATGAGCAGTTCTTC.

The chain uses TRBV3-1 (or the pseudogene TRBV3-2) and TRBJ1-3, with a tentative D call TRBD1 (6 bases). Trimming took 4 bases from V and 0 from J, leaving 10 bases between them. CDR1 and CDR2 from the germline V gene are LGHDT and YNNKEL (reference sequence). The length of the CDR3 is 15 residues. The CDR3 sequence: CASSRGQSSGNTIYF. CDR3 in DNA: TGTGCCAGCAGCCGAGGACAGAGCTCTGGAAACACCATATATTTT.

This clone was seen many times. The chain employs TRBV3-1 (or the pseudogene TRBV3-2) and TRBJ1-3; perhaps TRBD1 as D (6 bases). The CDR3 has 15 amino acids. Trimming pared 1 base from V and 2 bases from J, leaving 9 bases between. Germline-derived CDR1 and CDR2 are LGHDT and YNNKEL (reference sequence). For the CDR3, the DNA is TGTGCCAGCAGCCAAGGAGGGGGGGCTGGAAACACCATATATTTT. This codes for CASSQGGGAGNTIYF.

V gene TRBV9 combines with J gene TRBJ2-7, with D unclear. V was pared by 7 bases and J by 5 bases, with 16 bases between. The CDR3 is made up of 13 amino acids. Germline V gene lookup returns CDR1 SGDLS and CDR2 YYNGEE. CDR3 DNA sequence: TGTGCCAGCGCCGCGACTTCAAGAAACGAGCAGTACTTC. Translating gives CASAATSRNEQYF.

The CDR3 DNA reads TGCGCCAGCAGCCAAGATGGGAGGCTGGGTGAGCAGTTCTTC. Protein: CASSQDGRLGEQFF. J is TRBJ2-1 and V is TRBV4-1; tentatively, D is TRBD2 (6 bases). CDR1 is MGHRA and CDR2 is YSYEKL in the germline V gene. Trimming shortened V by 0 bases and J by 9 bases, and 12 bases separated the two germline ends. The CDR3 consists of 14 residues.

The gene calls are TRBV19 and TRBJ2-1, with D possibly TRBD1 on 6 matching bases. The V gene's germline CDR1 is LNHDA and CDR2 SQIVND (reference sequence). Trimming left V 2 bases short and J 8 bases short, with 10 bases between. The length of the CDR3 is 13 residues. The CDR3 DNA reads TGTGCCAGTAGTATACTGGGGGCCCATGAGCAGTTCTTC. Translating gives CASSILGAHEQFF.

The gene calls are TRBV7-6 and TRBJ2-3, with 13 bases identical to TRBD2. The CDR3 runs 16 residues. Germline V gene data show CDR1 as SGHVS and CDR2 as FNYEAQ. The V segment lost 4 bases and the J segment 5 bases; nucleotides outside the gene matches: 6. The CDR3 sequence: CASSSIGTSGVDTQYF. CDR3 coding DNA: TGTGCCAGCAGCTCTATCGGGACTAGCGGGGTAGATACGCAGTATTTT.